These T cell receptor beta chains were read from a single sample in a study of human T cells and chemical hapten exposure. One entry per CDR3 protein, called by TCRdb with MiXCR from the RACE reads. The sample consists of some 98,000 distinct CDR3 sequences, 11% of them appearing once. The material sequenced was whole blood, taken in connection with sensitization to the hapten diphenylcyclopropenone (DPC). Every receptor here comes from a woman aged 60 to 75 with alopecia areata. Some clones in this sample may be carry-over from other donors' samples. Both conserved end residues are part of each CDR3. Each record gives: V gene, D gene, clone size, J gene, CDR3 protein, CDR3 DNA. A D gene is named only where the DNA matches it firmly. Clone size is shown for a subset of rows, as once, few, many or a class of expanded clone.

TRBV2	NA	many	TRBJ2-1	CASSDTGMSYNEQFF	TGTGCCAGCAGTGATACGGGTATGTCCTACAATGAGCAGTTCTTC
TRBV5-1	NA	few	TRBJ1-1	CASSLEQGIGAFF	TGCGCCAGCAGCTTGGAACAGGGTATAGGAGCTTTCTTT
TRBV3-1	NA	few	TRBJ2-7	CASSQDLGYEQYF	TGTGCCAGCAGCCAAGATTTGGGCTACGAGCAGTACTTC
TRBV7-8	NA	many	TRBJ1-1	CASSLQVAGMNTEAFF	TGTGCCAGCAGCCTCCAGGTGGCAGGGATGAACACTGAAGCTTTCTTT
TRBV7-2	NA	many	TRBJ1-4	CASSILGPPDEKLFF	TGTGCCAGCAGCATCCTCGGACCGCCCGATGAAAAACTGTTTTTT
TRBV30	TRBD1	many	TRBJ1-4	CAWNGQGGEKLFF	TGTGCCTGGAACGGACAGGGGGGTGAAAAACTGTTTTTT
TRBV5-1	TRBD1	NA	TRBJ2-7	CASSLRIGQGTRNPYEQYF	TGCGCCAGCAGCTTGAGGATCGGACAGGGGACAAGAAATCCTTACGAGCAGTACTTC
TRBV30	NA	many	TRBJ2-1	CAWIDRGIEQFF	TGTGCCTGGATTGATAGGGGGATAGAGCAGTTCTTC
TRBV6-6	TRBD2	many	TRBJ2-7	CASQSGGAYEQYF	TGTGCCAGCCAAAGCGGGGGGGCCTACGAGCAGTACTTC
TRBV2	NA	NA	TRBJ1-6	CASGVRPRASNSPLHF	TGTGCCAGCGGGGTTCGACCCAGGGCAAGTAATTCACCCCTCCACTTT
TRBV27	TRBD1	many	TRBJ2-3	CASSPNPGQGSADTQYF	TGTGCCAGCAGTCCTAACCCGGGACAGGGAAGCGCAGATACGCAGTATTTT
TRBV6-1	NA	NA	TRBJ1-5	CASSEQDSNQPQHF	TGTGCCAGCAGTGAACAGGATAGCAATCAGCCCCAGCATTTT
TRBV7-2	NA	many	TRBJ2-3	CASSSVGYGGTDTQYF	TGTGCCAGCAGCTCGGTGGGGTACGGAGGCACAGATACGCAGTATTTT
TRBV7-2	TRBD1	many	TRBJ2-4	CASSLGDRGLAKNIQYF	TGTGCCAGCAGCTTAGGGGACAGGGGCCTAGCCAAAAACATTCAGTACTTC
TRBV2	NA	NA	TRBJ1-2	CASNFLSTGNYGYTF	TGTGCCAGCAATTTTCTATCGACAGGCAACTATGGCTACACCTTC
TRBV20-1	NA	few	TRBJ2-7	CSAGVLGGAQDEQYF	TGCAGTGCTGGGGTTTTAGGGGGGGCGCAGGACGAGCAGTACTTC
TRBV10-3	TRBD2	many	TRBJ2-3	CAIRTGGNTDTQYF	TGTGCCATACGCACCGGGGGGAACACAGATACGCAGTATTTT
TRBV6-1	NA	many	TRBJ1-1	CASSDFSVAGGTEAFF	TGTGCCAGCAGTGATTTTTCGGTCGCAGGAGGCACTGAAGCTTTCTTT
TRBV6-5	NA	many	TRBJ1-2	CASLAGQGRGYTF	TGTGCCAGCCTTGCCGGGCAGGGCAGAGGCTACACCTTC
TRBV12-3/TRBV12-4	TRBD2	few	TRBJ2-7	CASSPTSGGTYEQYF	TGTGCCAGCAGTCCTACTAGCGGGGGTACCTACGAGCAGTACTTC
TRBV18	NA	NA	TRBJ2-7	CASSSPDSLSYEQYF	TGTGCCAGCTCATCCCCGGACAGCCTTTCCTACGAGCAGTACTTC
TRBV14	NA	NA	TRBJ2-3	CASSQGPTPLSTDTQYF	TGTGCCAGCAGCCAGGGGCCAACCCCTCTGAGCACAGATACGCAGTATTTT
TRBV15	NA	few	TRBJ1-1	CATSPANGAFF	TGTGCCACCAGCCCGGCTAACGGGGCTTTCTTT
TRBV5-4	NA	few	TRBJ2-3	CASSLVRSDTQYF	TGTGCCAGCAGCTTGGTGAGGTCAGATACGCAGTATTTT
TRBV7-2	NA	NA	TRBJ2-7	CASSIVGLSSYEQYF	TGTGCCAGCAGCATCGTCGGGCTCAGCTCCTACGAGCAGTACTTC
TRBV11-1	NA	many	TRBJ1-1	CASSPPGRIAEAFF	TGTGCCAGCAGCCCCCCAGGACGCATCGCTGAAGCTTTCTTT
TRBV29-1	NA	NA	TRBJ1-4	CSVEERQREREKLFF	TGCAGCGTTGAAGAGCGACAGAGGGAACGGGAAAAACTGTTTTTT
TRBV18	TRBD1	many	TRBJ1-2	CASSTGGDYGYTF	TGTGCCAGCTCTACAGGGGGCGACTATGGCTACACCTTC
TRBV6-2/TRBV6-3	TRBD1	many	TRBJ1-2	CASSYPLTGSANYGYTF	TGTGCCAGCAGTTACCCCCTGACAGGGTCGGCTAACTATGGCTACACCTTC
TRBV7-9	NA	NA	TRBJ2-3	CASSLALDSSTDTQYF	TGTGCCAGCAGCTTAGCCTTGGACAGCAGCACAGATACGCAGTATTTT
TRBV6-1	NA	few	TRBJ2-2	CASSRLNTGELFF	TGTGCCAGCAGTCGTCTCAACACCGGGGAGCTGTTTTTT
TRBV6-2/TRBV6-3	NA	NA	TRBJ2-7	CASRNPGGSYEQYF	TGTGCCAGCAGAAACCCCGGGGGCTCCTACGAGCAGTACTTC
TRBV30	NA	many	TRBJ2-3	CAWSLGLGDTQYF	TGTGCCTGGAGTCTGGGGTTGGGAGATACGCAGTATTTT
TRBV9	NA	NA	TRBJ1-2	CASSVAPGTFYGYTF	TGTGCCAGCAGCGTGGCTCCGGGAACCTTCTATGGCTACACCTTC
TRBV5-1	NA	many	TRBJ2-4	CASSLSSGFGRNIQYF	TGCGCCAGCAGCCTATCCTCAGGCTTTGGGCGAAACATTCAGTACTTC
TRBV29-1	NA	NA	TRBJ1-6	CSVGRDYNSPLHF	TGCAGCGTTGGGAGGGACTATAATTCACCCCTCCACTTT
TRBV9	NA	few	TRBJ2-3	CASSVEGGTSTDTQYF	TGTGCCAGCAGCGTAGAAGGAGGAACTAGCACAGATACGCAGTATTTT
TRBV12-3/TRBV12-4	NA	NA	TRBJ1-5	CASSQGQGRQPQHF	TGTGCCAGCTCCCAGGGGCAGGGGAGACAGCCCCAGCATTTT
TRBV7-9	TRBD1	many	TRBJ1-2	CASSRRLDRLAGGYTF	TGTGCCAGCAGCCGTAGACTGGACAGGTTGGCTGGGGGCTACACCTTC
TRBV2	NA	many	TRBJ1-5	CASSLGYNQPQHF	TGTGCCAGCAGTCTGGGGTACAATCAGCCCCAGCATTTT
TRBV7-3	NA	few	TRBJ1-1	CASSLGRMNTEAFF	TGTGCCAGCAGCCTGGGACGAATGAACACTGAAGCTTTCTTT
TRBV2	NA	NA	TRBJ2-7	CASSLDGARYEQYF	TGTGCCAGCAGTCTGGACGGGGCACGCTACGAGCAGTACTTC
TRBV9	NA	NA	TRBJ1-4	CASSASMAGEKLFF	TGTGCCAGCAGCGCAAGCATGGCGGGTGAAAAACTGTTTTTT
TRBV9	NA	many	TRBJ2-4	CASSVGDNNLAKNIQYF	TGTGCCAGCAGCGTAGGGGACAACAATCTAGCCAAAAACATTCAGTACTTC